Each of the 7 T cell receptor beta chains below was sequenced from the same sample in a study of T cells in Graves' hyperthyroidism and ophthalmopathy. Researchers took RNA transcripts and amplified the TCR beta CDR3 regions from them. An initial round of RT-PCR targeting the TCR CDR3 relied on the HTBI primer set. TCRdb used MiXCR to reprocess the multiplex PCR reads, holding one entry per CDR3 protein. The sample contains under 130,000 distinct CDR3 sequences, roughly 44% of which appear only once. The specimen sequenced was blood. These receptors were taken from a man in his forties with Graves' hyperthyroidism.

This clonotype counts as medium-sized (0.01 to 0.1%). The chain couples TRBV29-1 to TRBJ1-5; no definite D call. Germline V gene sequence: CDR1 SQVTM, CDR2 ANQGSEA. The CDR3 is made up of 11 amino acids. Trimming left V 6 bases short and J 0 bases short, with 3 bases between. The CDR3 region has the DNA TGCAGCGTGACTAGCAATCAGCCCCAGCATTTT. This encodes CSVTSNQPQHF.

This clonotype has ten or more counts. The genes are TRBV13 and TRBJ2-5, with 8 positions matching TRBD2. Per the germline V gene, CDR1 is PRHDT and CDR2 is FYEKMQ (reference sequence). The CDR3 has 14 residues. V shed 3 bases and J 10 bases; nucleotides not matched to a gene: 10. The CDR3 spells CASSFGGAGSGQYF. As DNA, the CDR3 is TGTGCCAGCAGCTTCGGGGGGGCAGGGTCTGGCCAGTACTTC.

This chain uses TRBV2 with TRBJ1-2; 9 nucleotides agree with TRBD1. Germline values: CDR1 SNHLY, CDR2 FYNNEI. The CDR3 covers 17 residues. V lost 5 bases to trimming and J lost 6 bases; unmatched junction nucleotides: 16. For the CDR3, the DNA is TGTGCCAGCAGTTTATCGGGGACAGGGAGCGGTATAGATGGCTACACCTTC. Protein product: CASSLSGTGSGIDGYTF.

The V and J genes are TRBV10-3 and TRBJ1-1, with TRBD1 identical over 7 bases. V lost 2 bases to trimming and J lost 5 bases; unmatched junction nucleotides: 2. The CDR3 is 13 amino acids. The germline gives CDR1 ENHRY, CDR2 SYGVKD. CDR3 sequence reads: CAISEVQGTEAFF. CDR3 bases: TGTGCCATCAGTGAGGTACAGGGGACTGAAGCTTTCTTT.

This clonotype has at least ten counts. The rearrangement links TRBV24-1 to TRBJ2-5; D may be TRBD1 or TRBD2 (5 bases each). Trimming stripped 4 bases from V and 4 bases from J, with 18 bases between. This CDR3 comprises 16 residues. Germline CDR1 reads KGHDR; CDR2 reads SFDVKD. Here the CDR3 DNA reads TGTGCCACCAGTGACAACGCTCGAGGGGCGGGAGAGACCCAGTACTTC. This gives the protein CATSDNARGAGETQYF.

In its sample, this clonotype was seen many times. This chain links TRBV5-6 with TRBJ1-6, with D unclear. The CDR3 length is 17 residues. CDR1 SGHDT and CDR2 YYEEEE come from the germline V gene. The germline V and J ends were trimmed by 0 bases and 0 bases, with 10 bases remaining between them. The CDR3, as DNA: TGTGCCAGCAGCTTGGTGGGCAGAAGCTCCTATAATTCACCCCTCCACTTT. Its protein is CASSLVGRSSYNSPLHF.

To note about this clonotype: No conserved phenylalanine or tryptophan is present at the end of the CDR3, so a read error is the likely explanation. V and J are TRBV20-1 and TRBJ2-3; D may be TRBD2 (5 bases). Germline V gives CDR1 DFQATT, CDR2 SNEGSKA (reference sequence). The CDR3 is made up of 14 amino acids. V was clipped by 6 bases and J by 2 bases, with 15 bases between them. The CDR3 region is CSAITLTNTDTQYL. In nucleotides, the CDR3 is TGCAGTGCCATAACTCTGACTAACACAGATACGCAGTATCTT.